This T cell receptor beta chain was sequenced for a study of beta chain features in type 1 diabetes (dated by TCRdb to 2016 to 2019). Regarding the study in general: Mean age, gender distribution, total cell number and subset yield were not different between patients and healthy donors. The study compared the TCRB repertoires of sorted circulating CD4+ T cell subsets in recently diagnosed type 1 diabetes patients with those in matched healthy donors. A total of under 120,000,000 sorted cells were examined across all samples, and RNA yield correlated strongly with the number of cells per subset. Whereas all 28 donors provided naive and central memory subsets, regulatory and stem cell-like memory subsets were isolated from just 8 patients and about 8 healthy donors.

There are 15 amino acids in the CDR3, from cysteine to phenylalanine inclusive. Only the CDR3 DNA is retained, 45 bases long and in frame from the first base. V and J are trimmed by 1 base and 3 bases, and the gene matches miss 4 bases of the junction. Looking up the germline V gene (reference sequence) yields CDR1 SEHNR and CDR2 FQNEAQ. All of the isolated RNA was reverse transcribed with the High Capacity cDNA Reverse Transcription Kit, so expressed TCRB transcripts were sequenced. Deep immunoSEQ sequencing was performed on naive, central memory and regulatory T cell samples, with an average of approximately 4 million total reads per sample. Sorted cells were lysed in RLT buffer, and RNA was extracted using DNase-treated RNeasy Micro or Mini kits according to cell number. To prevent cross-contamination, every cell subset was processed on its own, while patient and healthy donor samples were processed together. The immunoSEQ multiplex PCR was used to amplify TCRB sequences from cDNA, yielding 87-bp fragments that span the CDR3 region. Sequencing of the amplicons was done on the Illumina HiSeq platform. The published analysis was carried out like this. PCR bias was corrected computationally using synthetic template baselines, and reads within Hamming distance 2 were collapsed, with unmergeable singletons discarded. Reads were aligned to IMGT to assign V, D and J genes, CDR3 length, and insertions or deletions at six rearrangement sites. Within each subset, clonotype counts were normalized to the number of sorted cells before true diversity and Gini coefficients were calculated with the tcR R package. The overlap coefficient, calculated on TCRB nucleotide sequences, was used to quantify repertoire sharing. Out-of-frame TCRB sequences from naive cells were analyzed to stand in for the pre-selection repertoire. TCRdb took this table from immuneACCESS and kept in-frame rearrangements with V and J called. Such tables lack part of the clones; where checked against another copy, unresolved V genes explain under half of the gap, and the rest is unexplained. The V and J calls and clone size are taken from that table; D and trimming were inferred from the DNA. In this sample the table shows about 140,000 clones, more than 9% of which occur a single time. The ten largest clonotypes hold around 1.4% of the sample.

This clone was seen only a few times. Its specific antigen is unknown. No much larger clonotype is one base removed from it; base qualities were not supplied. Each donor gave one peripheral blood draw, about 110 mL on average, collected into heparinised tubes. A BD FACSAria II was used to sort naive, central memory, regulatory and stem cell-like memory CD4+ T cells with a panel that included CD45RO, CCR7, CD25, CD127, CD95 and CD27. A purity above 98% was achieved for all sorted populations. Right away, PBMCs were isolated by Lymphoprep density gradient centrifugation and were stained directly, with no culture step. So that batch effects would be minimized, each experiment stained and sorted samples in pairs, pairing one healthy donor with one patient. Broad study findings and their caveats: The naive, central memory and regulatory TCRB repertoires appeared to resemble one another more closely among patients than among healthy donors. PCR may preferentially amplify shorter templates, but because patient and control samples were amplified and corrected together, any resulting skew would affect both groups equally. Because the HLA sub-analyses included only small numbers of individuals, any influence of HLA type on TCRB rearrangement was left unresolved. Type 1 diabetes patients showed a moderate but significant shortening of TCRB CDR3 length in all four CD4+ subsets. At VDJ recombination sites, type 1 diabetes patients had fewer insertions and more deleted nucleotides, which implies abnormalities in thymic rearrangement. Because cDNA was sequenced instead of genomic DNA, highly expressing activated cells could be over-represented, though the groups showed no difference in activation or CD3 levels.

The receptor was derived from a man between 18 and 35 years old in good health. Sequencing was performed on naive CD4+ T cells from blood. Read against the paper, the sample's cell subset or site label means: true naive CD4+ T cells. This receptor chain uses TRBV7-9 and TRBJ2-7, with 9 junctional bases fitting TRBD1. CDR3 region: CASSLVQGADYEQYF. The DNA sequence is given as TGTGCCAGCAGCTTAGTACAGGGGGCAGACTACGAGCAGTACTTC.